These 14 T cell receptor beta chains originate from one sample sequenced in a study of Graves' ophthalmopathy and Graves' hyperthyroidism. TCR beta CDR3 amplification used RNA transcripts. Second-round multiplex PCR came after a first-round RT-PCR that employed HTBI primers. Each CDR3 protein is one row after TCRdb ran MiXCR on the multiplex PCR reads. The table has just over 400,000 distinct CDR3 sequences, approximately 21% seen once; the top ten hold approximately 3.2%. The sequencing sample was made of peripheral blood. These receptor sequences come from a woman aged 18-29 years with stable Graves' hyperthyroidism.

This chain links TRBV5-1 with TRBJ2-7, with unresolved D. Germline lookup yields CDR1 SGHRS and CDR2 YFSETQ. Trimming took 0 bases from V and 2 from J, leaving 12 bases between them. This CDR3 has 15 residues. The CDR3 sequence: CASSLAQQIPYEQYF. The CDR3 DNA reads as TGCGCCAGCAGCTTGGCCCAGCAGATCCCCTACGAGCAGTACTTC.

A note on this clonotype: A much larger clone lies one base from this, so it may be a read error. This chain's CDR3 is CASTRGGAGSHLHF. As DNA, the CDR3 is TGTGCCAGCACCAGGGGGGGGGCAGGCTCACACCTCCACTTT. The gene calls are TRBV6-1 and TRBJ1-6, with 7 positions matching TRBD1. The CDR3 contains 14 residues. Germline V gene sequence: CDR1 MNHNS, CDR2 SASEGT.

This clonotype was observed at least ten times. The V gene is TRBV6-1, the J gene TRBJ2-5, with 8 bases matching TRBD2. This CDR3 has 16 amino acids. V trimming: 8 bases; J trimming: 0 bases; junction bases outside the gene matches: 11. Germline V gene sequence: CDR1 MNHNS, CDR2 SASEGT. DNA for the CDR3: TGTGCCAGCGCTGGTAGCGGGACACCAAACCAAGAGACCCAGTACTTC. Protein sequence: CASAGSGTPNQETQYF.

The chain links TRBV29-1 to TRBJ2-5; D remains unclear. There are 11 residues in the CDR3. Trimming took 1 base from V and 5 from J, leaving 5 bases between them. The V gene's germline CDR1 is SQVTM and CDR2 ANQGSEA. CDR3 region: CSVEGSETQYF. DNA of the CDR3: TGCAGCGTTGAAGGATCCGAGACCCAGTACTTC.

In its sample, this clonotype was seen many times. CDR3 coding DNA: TGTGCCAGCAGCCGGATCGATCGAGAGACCCAGTACTTC. It encodes CASSRIDRETQYF. The V call is TRBV7-3, the J call TRBJ2-5, with D unresolved. Per germline, CDR1 SGHTA and CDR2 FQGTGA. The V end lost 5 bases, the J end lost 4 bases, and 11 bases lay between the germline ends. CDR3 length: 13 amino acids.

The V and J genes are TRBV6-5 and TRBJ1-5, with TRBD1 as a possible D gene (5 bases). Germline CDR1 reads MNHEY; CDR2 reads SVGAGI. V was clipped by 4 bases and J by 5 bases, with 9 bases between them. This CDR3 is 13 amino acids long. The CDR3 is CASSSDSYQPQHF. The DNA for the CDR3 is TGTGCCAGCAGTTCCGACAGCTATCAGCCCCAGCATTTT.

This clonotype came up many times. This chain connects TRBV10-3 to TRBJ2-7; unclear D gene. CDR3 length equals 13 residues. V dropped 5 bases and J dropped 2 bases, with 10 bases sitting between them. Germline V lookup: CDR1 ENHRY, CDR2 SYGVKD. CDR3 residues: CAISRVGPYEQYF. The DNA of the CDR3 is TGTGCCATCAGTCGGGTAGGGCCCTACGAGCAGTACTTC.

In this sample, this clonotype turned up many times. The gene calls are TRBV5-6 and TRBJ1-5, with TRBD1 identical over 10 bases. The CDR3 is made up of 17 amino acids. V lost 0 bases to trimming and J lost 3 bases; unmatched junction nucleotides: 6. Germline CDR1 reads SGHDT; CDR2 reads YYEEEE. The CDR3 nucleotides read TGTGCCAGCAGCTTGGAATCCGGGACAGGGGCCAATCAGCCCCAGCATTTT. This encodes CASSLESGTGANQPQHF.

This clonotype has ten or more counts. This CDR3 reads CASSPTGLQNTGELFF. CDR3 nucleotide sequence: TGTGCCAGCAGTCCGACAGGACTACAGAACACCGGGGAGCTGTTTTTT. The chain uses TRBV2 and TRBJ2-2; D may correspond to TRBD1 or TRBD2 (6 bases each). CDR1 and CDR2 (germline): SNHLY, FYNNEI. The CDR3 loop spans 16 amino acids. Trimming left V 5 bases short and J 1 base short, with 14 bases between.

This clonotype was counted between two and nine times. Since no conserved phenylalanine or tryptophan closes the CDR3, a read error is the likely cause. The chain combines TRBV6-5 with TRBJ2-5; D unclear. Germline V gene data show CDR1 as MNHEY and CDR2 as SVGAGI. The CDR3 is 12 amino acids. Trimming removed 6 bases from V and 9 bases from J, with 14 bases in between. In DNA form, the CDR3 reads TGTGCCAGCAGGCCCGGTGCGGCGTCCCAGTACTAC. Translation gives CASRPGAASQYY.

This clonotype showed up many times. This rearrangement joins TRBV29-1 to TRBJ1-2; TRBD1 might be the D (5 bases). Germline CDR1 and CDR2: SQVTM and ANQGSEA. V was clipped by 3 bases and J by 4 bases, with 12 bases between them. The CDR3 totals 13 residues. This CDR3 is CSVDGTGIYGYTF. DNA of the CDR3: TGCAGCGTTGACGGGACGGGAATCTATGGCTACACCTTC.

With respect to this clonotype: One end of the junction varies from germline; a read error may be responsible. The chain is built from TRBV7-8 and TRBJ2-1, with D possibly matching TRBD1 (6 bases). Germline V gene data show CDR1 as SGHVS and CDR2 as FQNEAQ. This CDR3 spans 14 amino acids. This chain's CDR3 is CVSIPVQGLDEQFF. The CDR3 coding sequence is TGTGTCAGCATCCCAGTACAGGGCCTGGATGAGCAGTTCTTC.

This clonotype was counted at least ten times. The rearrangement joins TRBV28 to TRBJ2-7, with 7 nucleotides matching TRBD1. V lost 3 bases, J lost 4 bases, and 6 bases stayed unmatched. Germline-derived CDR1 and CDR2 are MDHEN and SYDVKM. The CDR3 extends over 14 amino acids. CDR3 coding DNA: TGTGCCAGCAGTTTTGCCGACAGGGCTTACGAGCAGTACTTC. Translating it yields CASSFADRAYEQYF.

This clonotype was detected ten times or more. V gene TRBV7-9 combines with J gene TRBJ2-7, with 8 nucleotides matching TRBD1. This CDR3 has 14 residues. The V gene's germline CDR1 is SEHNR and CDR2 FQNEAQ (reference sequence). Unmatched junction bases numbered 8, after V lost 8 bases and J lost 2 bases. CDR3 sequence (DNA): TGTGCCAGCTCTGCAGGGGGCCTTACCTACGAGCAGTACTTC. This sequence encodes CASSAGGLTYEQYF.